This T cell receptor beta chain was sequenced during a study of kidney transplant recipient with SARS-CoV-2 infection. TCRdb fed the reads into MiXCR, producing one record per CDR3 protein. The sample consists of 200,000 to 300,000 distinct CDR3 sequences, about 28% of them appearing once. This clonotype was detected a few times. Germline V gene sequence: CDR1 SGHVS, CDR2 FNYEAQ. V was shortened by 4 bases and J by 4 bases, with 22 bases between the two germline ends. The CDR3 runs to 17 residues. The J gene is TRBJ1-2, the V gene TRBV7-6; D ambiguous. The sample consisted of a blood sample, taken at baseline and between days 110 and 120 from a kidney transplant recipient. This receptor was taken from a male patient aged 30 to 39 who had COVID-19 and was a kidney transplant recipient. Some T cells may be transferred from the graft donor. This CDR3 is CASSYPVESRKTYGYTF. The CDR3 nucleotides read TGTGCCAGCAGCTATCCCGTTGAATCTCGAAAGACCTATGGCTACACCTTC.